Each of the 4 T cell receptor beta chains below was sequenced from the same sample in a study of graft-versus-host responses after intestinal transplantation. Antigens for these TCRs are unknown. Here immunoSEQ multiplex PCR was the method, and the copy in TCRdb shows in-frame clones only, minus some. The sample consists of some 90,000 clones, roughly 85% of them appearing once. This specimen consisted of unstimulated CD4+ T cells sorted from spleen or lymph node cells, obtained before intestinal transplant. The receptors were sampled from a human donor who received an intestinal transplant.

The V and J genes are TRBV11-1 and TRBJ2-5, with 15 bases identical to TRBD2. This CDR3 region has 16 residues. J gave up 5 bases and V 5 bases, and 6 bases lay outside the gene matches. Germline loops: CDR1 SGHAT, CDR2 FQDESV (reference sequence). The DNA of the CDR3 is TGTGCCAGCAGCCGGACTAGCGGGGGGGCCGTGGAGACCCAGTACTTC. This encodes CASSRTSGGAVETQYF.

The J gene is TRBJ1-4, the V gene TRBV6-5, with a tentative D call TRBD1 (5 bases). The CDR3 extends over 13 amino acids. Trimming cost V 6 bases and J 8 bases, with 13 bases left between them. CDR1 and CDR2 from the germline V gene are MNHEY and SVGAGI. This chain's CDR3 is CASRSRRGEKLFF. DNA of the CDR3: TGTGCCAGCAGGTCGAGGCGGGGCGAAAAACTGTTTTTT.

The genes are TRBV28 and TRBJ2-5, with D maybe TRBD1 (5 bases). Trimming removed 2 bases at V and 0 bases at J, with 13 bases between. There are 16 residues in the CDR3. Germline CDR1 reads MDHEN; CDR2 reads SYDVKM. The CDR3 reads CASSLSRGRDQETQYF. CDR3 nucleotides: TGTGCCAGCAGTTTAAGTCGAGGCAGGGACCAAGAGACCCAGTACTTC.

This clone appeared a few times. DNA for the CDR3: TGTGCCAGCAGTACTTCAGGTTACGGCTACACCTTC. It yields the protein CASSTSGYGYTF. The chain combines TRBV6-6 with TRBJ1-2; D is unclear. The CDR3 has 12 amino acids. Germline values: CDR1 MNHNY, CDR2 SVGAGI (reference sequence). Trimming took off 5 bases at V and 8 bases at J, with 12 bases between the two ends.